This TCR beta chain was captured by sequencing in a study of beta chain features in type 1 diabetes. Study-wide results and caveats: Among patients with Type 1 diabetes, TCRB CDR3s were moderately but significantly shorter in every one of the four CD4+ subsets. There was a possibility that cDNA sequencing over-represented cells with high TCR expression.

Expressed TCRB transcripts were sequenced because the entire RNA isolate underwent reverse transcription. Sequencing used immunoSEQ multiplex PCR; TCRdb keeps in-frame clones, though not all of them. The table lists under 300,000 clones, around 25% of them singletons. Once sorted, every population was more than 95% pure. Details on this clone: What it recognizes is unknown.

The V gene lost 5 bases and the J gene lost 4 bases, with 11 bases spanning the gap. The germline gives CDR1 LNHDA, CDR2 SQIVND (reference sequence). This CDR3 comprises 13 residues. The receptor's source is a woman aged 25 to 45 with type 1 diabetes. Sequenced: naive CD4+ T cells from blood. The chain has TRBV19 and TRBJ1-2; possibly TRBD1 for D (6 bases). In DNA form, the CDR3 reads TGTGCCAGTAGTGCAACAGGGTCCTATGGCTACACCTTC. This sequence encodes CASSATGSYGYTF.